This entry lists 24 T cell receptor beta chains sequenced from one sample in a study of cytomegalovirus exposure and HLA in healthy donors. The table came from immunoSEQ multiplex PCR; TCRdb's copy has only in-frame clones and leaves some out. The data show fewer than 95,000 clones, roughly 80% seen once. The specimen sequenced was PBMCs. Source of these receptors: a woman aged 18-29 years in good health and CMV-seropositive.

The V call is TRBV4-2, the J call TRBJ2-3, with D perhaps TRBD1 (5 bases). The CDR3 totals 16 residues. The V gene lost 3 bases and the J gene lost 2 bases, with 15 bases spanning the gap. CDR1 is LGHNA, CDR2 YNFKEQ, per germline. The CDR3 coding sequence is TGTGCCAGCAGCCAGGACCTGGGGCAGAACACAGATACGCAGTATTTT. Protein sequence: CASSQDLGQNTDTQYF.

The chain employs TRBV5-6 and TRBJ1-1; D may be TRBD1 (5 bases). Germline lookup yields CDR1 SGHDT and CDR2 YYEEEE. The CDR3 has 11 residues. The V and J ends lost 4 bases and 7 bases respectively, with 8 bases between them. This chain's CDR3 is CASSVDSEAFF. The CDR3, as DNA: TGTGCCAGCAGCGTAGACAGTGAAGCTTTCTTT.

V gene TRBV27 combines with J gene TRBJ1-6; weak D call: TRBD1 (6 bases). The CDR3 is made up of 16 amino acids. Germline lookup yields CDR1 MNHEY and CDR2 SMNVEV (reference sequence). V was shortened by 5 bases and J by 9 bases, with 20 bases between the two germline ends. CDR3 in DNA: TGTGCCAGCAGTACCCCTCGGGACAATGGGGTTTCACCCCTCCACTTT. Protein: CASSTPRDNGVSPLHF.

This clone came up a few times. V and J are TRBV5-1 and TRBJ2-3; a weak D match, TRBD1 (6 bases). Germline V lookup: CDR1 SGHRS, CDR2 YFSETQ. The CDR3 is 15 amino acids. Trimming cost V 0 bases and J 2 bases, with 10 bases left between them. CDR3 amino acids: CASSLVDRFTDTQYF. The CDR3 nucleotides are TGCGCCAGCAGCTTGGTGGACAGATTCACAGATACGCAGTATTTT.

This clone has a handful of counts. The chain recombines TRBV10-1 with TRBJ2-7, with TRBD1 as a possible D gene (6 bases). Trimming left V 4 bases short and J 0 bases short, with 13 bases between. Germline V gene data show CDR1 as WNHNN and CDR2 as SYGVQD (reference sequence). CDR3 length equals 15 residues. CDR3 protein: CASSGGTFSSYEQYF. The CDR3 coding sequence is TGCGCCAGCAGTGGTGGGACATTTAGCTCCTACGAGCAGTACTTC.

CDR3 DNA sequence: TGTGCCAGCTCACCACAGGGGCAGGGAGGAGAAAAACTGTTTTTT. Translation: CASSPQGQGGEKLFF. V usage is TRBV18 and J usage is TRBJ1-4; D is possibly TRBD1 (5 bases). Germline V gene data show CDR1 as KGHSH and CDR2 as LQKENI. V lost 1 base, J lost 8 bases, and 14 bases lay in between. The CDR3 has 15 residues.

The chain employs TRBV5-5 and TRBJ1-2, with 7 positions matching TRBD1. Germline lookup yields CDR1 SGHKS and CDR2 YYEKEE (reference sequence). This CDR3 comprises 15 residues. V was pared by 4 bases and J by 6 bases, with 12 bases of the junction left unmatched. This CDR3 is CASSPSGQAGNGYTF. Here the CDR3 DNA reads TGTGCCAGCAGCCCCTCCGGACAGGCAGGAAATGGCTACACCTTC.

The chain recombines TRBV7-2 with TRBJ2-2; TRBD1 agrees at 7 bases. The germline gives CDR1 SGHTA, CDR2 FQGNSA. This CDR3 has 15 amino acids. Trimming at V came to 5 bases and at J to 4 bases, leaving 7 bases not matched to a gene. CDR3 sequence: CASSVQGLITGELFF. CDR3 DNA: TGTGCCAGCAGCGTACAGGGGTTAATCACCGGGGAGCTGTTTTTT.

This sequence joins TRBV5-1 and TRBJ1-1, with a weak D call TRBD1 (6 bases). This CDR3 contains 14 residues. V shed 4 bases and J shed 0 bases, with 10 bases lying between them. The germline V gene has CDR1 SGHRS and CDR2 YFSETQ. In nucleotides, the CDR3 is TGCGCCAGCAGCAGGACAGTCATGAACACTGAAGCTTTCTTT. This gives the protein CASSRTVMNTEAFF.

The chain carries TRBV6-6 and TRBJ1-4; D ambiguous. CDR1 and CDR2 from the germline V gene are MNHNY and SVGAGI (reference sequence). The CDR3 spans 15 residues. V was trimmed by 7 bases and J by 5 bases, leaving 17 bases between them. The CDR3 DNA follows: TGTGCCAGCACCACGGATGAAGGGAGGAATGAAAAACTGTTTTTT. Translating gives CASTTDEGRNEKLFF.

The V gene is TRBV13, the J gene TRBJ2-7; 12 bases map to TRBD1. Per germline, CDR1 PRHDT and CDR2 FYEKMQ (reference sequence). This CDR3 is 16 amino acids long. Germline trimming cut 0 bases from V and 6 bases from J; bases unmatched to any gene: 6. The DNA for the CDR3 is TGTGCCAGCAGCTTAGGCCGAATGGGACAGGGGGCCGAGCAGTACTTC. The encoded protein is CASSLGRMGQGAEQYF.

J is TRBJ2-7 and V is TRBV28; D is ambiguous. CDR1 and CDR2 from the germline V gene are MDHEN and SYDVKM. The CDR3 is 14 amino acids. V was trimmed by 5 bases and J by 4 bases, leaving 15 bases between them. The CDR3 here is CASSTGQAPYEQYF. The CDR3 DNA sequence: TGTGCCAGCAGTACCGGCCAGGCCCCATACGAGCAGTACTTC. Looking up the rest from reference TRBV28 and TRBJ2-7 gives the full variable domain: DVKVTQSSRYLVKRTGEKVFLECVQDMDHENMFWYRQDPGLGLRLIYFSYDVKMKEKGDIPEGYSVSREKKERFSLILESASTNQTSMYLCASSTGQAPYEQYFGPGTRLTVT.

V is TRBV5-1 and J is TRBJ2-1; 9 nucleotides agree with TRBD2. Per the germline V gene, CDR1 is SGHRS and CDR2 is YFSETQ. Trimming removed 0 bases from V and 7 bases from J; junction bases left unmatched: 2. The CDR3 totals 14 residues. The CDR3 spells CASSLASGGNEQFF. CDR3 DNA: TGCGCCAGCAGCTTGGCCAGCGGGGGGAATGAGCAGTTCTTC.

To note about this clone: An end of the junction does not agree with germline; a read error may underlie this. The gene calls are TRBV27 and TRBJ1-2; 8 positions match TRBD1. Germline loops: CDR1 MNHEY, CDR2 SMNVEV (reference sequence). The CDR3 extends over 17 amino acids. The CDR3 here is CASSVSTGALGGYGYTF. CDR3 coding DNA: TGTGCCAGCAGTGTATCGACAGGGGCCCTCGGTGGATATGGCTACACCTTC.

The CDR3 region has the DNA TGCAGCGTTCGTGAACAGGTGGACTACGAGCAGTACTTC. Amino acids: CSVREQVDYEQYF. This chain uses TRBV29-1 with TRBJ2-7, with a possible D match to TRBD1 (5 bases). CDR3 length: 13 amino acids. V was trimmed by 5 bases and J by 3 bases, leaving 14 bases between them. Germline V gene sequence: CDR1 SQVTM, CDR2 ANQGSEA.

This clone is a singleton in its sample. This sequence joins TRBV6-1 and TRBJ1-2; 9 bases agree with TRBD1. The CDR3 sequence is 14 residues long. J was trimmed by 6 bases and V by 6 bases; bases with no gene match: 8. CDR1 is MNHNS, CDR2 SASEGT, per germline. The chain's CDR3 is CASRDTGQGNGYTF. The CDR3 bases are TGTGCCAGCAGGGATACGGGACAGGGAAATGGCTACACCTTC.

This chain links TRBV5-8 with TRBJ2-3, with 10 bases fitting TRBD2. The CDR3 loop spans 16 amino acids. Per the germline V gene, CDR1 is SGHTS and CDR2 is YDEGEE. Trimming at V came to 4 bases and at J to 0 bases, leaving 5 bases not matched to a gene. The chain's CDR3 is CASSVGLAESTDTQYF. In DNA, the CDR3 is TGTGCCAGCAGCGTCGGACTAGCGGAGAGCACAGATACGCAGTATTTT.

The chain is built from TRBV5-4 and TRBJ1-5; no definite D call. In germline, CDR1 is SGHNT, CDR2 YYREEE (reference sequence). The CDR3 runs 16 residues. Between the trimmed V and J ends, which lost 0 bases and 7 bases, there was a span of 17 bases. CDR3 bases: TGTGCCAGCAGCTTGGAGGGAGGGTCGCCATTCCAGCCCCAGCATTTT. Translating gives CASSLEGGSPFQPQHF.

The chain links TRBV6-5 to TRBJ2-3; TRBD2 matches at 7 bases. Germline V CDR1 and CDR2: MNHEY, SVGAGI. This CDR3 region has 14 residues. Unmatched junction bases numbered 3, after V lost 5 bases and J lost 1 base. For the CDR3, the DNA is TGTGCCAGCAGTAAAAGCGGGGGCACAGATACGCAGTATTTT. Translated: CASSKSGGTDTQYF.

This clone was seen at least ten times. This chain joins TRBV6-5 and TRBJ2-7; weak D call: TRBD2 (6 bases). The V end was cut by 2 bases, the J end by 0 bases, with 8 bases between. The germline gives CDR1 MNHEY, CDR2 SVGAGI. The CDR3 has 14 amino acids. Written as DNA, the CDR3 is TGTGCCAGCAGTTACCGCGGGGACTCCTACGAGCAGTACTTC. Its translation is CASSYRGDSYEQYF.

J is TRBJ2-5 and V is TRBV18; a possible D gene is TRBD1 (6 bases). There are 16 residues in the CDR3. Germline V CDR1 and CDR2: KGHSH, LQKENI. Trimming left V 3 bases short and J 5 bases short, with 19 bases between. The CDR3 coding sequence is TGTGCCAGCTCACCCCCACAGGGTTTCATTGCGGAGACCCAGTACTTC. This sequence encodes CASSPPQGFIAETQYF.

About this clone: Other DNA sequences from this sample encode an identical CDR3 as well. The V call is TRBV18, the J call TRBJ1-1, with 9 bases lining up with TRBD1. J lost 5 bases, V lost 3 bases, and 4 bases had no gene match. The length of the CDR3 is 14 residues. The germline CDR1 and CDR2 sequences are KGHSH and LQKENI. The CDR3 nucleotides are TGTGCCAGCTCACCTGGACAGGGGAGAACTGAAGCTTTCTTT. It yields the protein CASSPGQGRTEAFF.

The gene calls are TRBV4-2 and TRBJ2-1; TRBD2 matches 9 bases. The CDR3 contains 15 residues. Trimming removed 0 bases from V and 10 bases from J; junction bases left unmatched: 7. The germline V gene has CDR1 LGHNA and CDR2 YNFKEQ. CDR3 DNA: TGTGCCAGCAGCCAAGATGTCCTAGCGGGAAACGAGCAGTTCTTC. This sequence encodes CASSQDVLAGNEQFF.

This clone has only one observation. This sequence joins TRBV4-2 and TRBJ2-7, with TRBD1 as a possible D gene (5 bases). The CDR3 is made up of 16 amino acids. V was cut by 0 bases and J by 2 bases, with 14 bases left in between. CDR1 is LGHNA and CDR2 is YNFKEQ in the germline V gene. The CDR3 DNA sequence: TGTGCCAGCAGCCAAGAATTCAGGACACCCCCCTACGAGCAGTACTTC. Amino acid sequence: CASSQEFRTPPYEQYF.